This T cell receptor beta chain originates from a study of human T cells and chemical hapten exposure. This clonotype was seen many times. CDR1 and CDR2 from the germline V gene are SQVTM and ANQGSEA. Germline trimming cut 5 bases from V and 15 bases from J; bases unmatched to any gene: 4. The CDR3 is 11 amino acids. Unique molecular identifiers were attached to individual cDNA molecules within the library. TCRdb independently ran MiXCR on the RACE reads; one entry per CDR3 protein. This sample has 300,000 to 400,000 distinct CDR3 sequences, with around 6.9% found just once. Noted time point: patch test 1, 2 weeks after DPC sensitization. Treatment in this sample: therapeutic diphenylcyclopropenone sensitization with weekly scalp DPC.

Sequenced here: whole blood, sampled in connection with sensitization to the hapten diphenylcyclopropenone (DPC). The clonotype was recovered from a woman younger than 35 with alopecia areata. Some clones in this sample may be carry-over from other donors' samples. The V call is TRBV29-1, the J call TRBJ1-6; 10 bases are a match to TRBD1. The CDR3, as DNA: TGCAGCGTTCACGACAGGGGGCGCCTCCACTTT. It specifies CSVHDRGRLHF.